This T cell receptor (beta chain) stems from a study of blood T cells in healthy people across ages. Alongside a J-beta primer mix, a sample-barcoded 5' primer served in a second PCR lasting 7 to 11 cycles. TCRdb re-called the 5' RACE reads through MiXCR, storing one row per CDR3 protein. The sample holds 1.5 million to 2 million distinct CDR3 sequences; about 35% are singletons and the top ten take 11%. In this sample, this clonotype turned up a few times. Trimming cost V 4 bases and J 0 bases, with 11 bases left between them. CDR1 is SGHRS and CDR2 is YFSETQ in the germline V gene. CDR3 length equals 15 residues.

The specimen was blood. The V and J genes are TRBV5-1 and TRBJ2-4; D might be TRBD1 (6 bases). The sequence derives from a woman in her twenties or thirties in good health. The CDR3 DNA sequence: TGCGCCAGCAGCATTGAGGGGGTAGCCAAAAACATTCAGTACTTC. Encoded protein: CASSIEGVAKNIQYF.